This T cell receptor beta chain emerged from a study of regulatory T cells in long-lasting Graves disease. Building the TCR beta libraries relied on iRepertoire HTBI primers, and CDR3 regions underwent Arm-PCR. TCRdb analysed the multiplex PCR reads with MiXCR anew, one entry per CDR3 protein. Here the sample spans over 350,000 distinct CDR3 sequences, approximately 14% being singletons. Study-wide results and limits: Persistent disease exhibited a predilection for TRBV28, TRBJ1-2 and TRBJ2-5.

In this sample, this clonotype turned up many times. No antigen is known for it. The CDR3 length is 13 residues. The germline gives CDR1 GTSNPN, CDR2 SVGIG (reference sequence). Trimming left V 2 bases short and J 6 bases short, with 11 bases between. Time point described: newly diagnosed GD, antithyroid drugs for less than 3 months. Isolated PBMC RNA provided the starting material for the TCR library. A volume of approximately 9.8 milliliters of peripheral blood was collected in EDTA tubes. These data were also filed under a second study, of T cells in Graves' hyperthyroidism and ophthalmopathy. This second study says: Diagnostic assessment was based on clinical symptoms, serum thyroxine and TRAb, thyroid ultrasound and orbital computed tomography. The study used the HTBI primer set for a first-round RT-PCR of the TCR CDR3.

V usage is TRBV30 and J usage is TRBJ2-4; no clear D gene. This clonotype was sampled from a woman in her forties or fifties with Graves disease. The sample consisted of peripheral blood mononuclear cells (PBMCs), taken at new diagnosis, from a patient treated with antithyroid drugs. CDR3 sequence (DNA): TGTGCCTGGAGTCCAGGTAGAGCAAACATTCAGTACTTC. Amino acid sequence: CAWSPGRANIQYF.